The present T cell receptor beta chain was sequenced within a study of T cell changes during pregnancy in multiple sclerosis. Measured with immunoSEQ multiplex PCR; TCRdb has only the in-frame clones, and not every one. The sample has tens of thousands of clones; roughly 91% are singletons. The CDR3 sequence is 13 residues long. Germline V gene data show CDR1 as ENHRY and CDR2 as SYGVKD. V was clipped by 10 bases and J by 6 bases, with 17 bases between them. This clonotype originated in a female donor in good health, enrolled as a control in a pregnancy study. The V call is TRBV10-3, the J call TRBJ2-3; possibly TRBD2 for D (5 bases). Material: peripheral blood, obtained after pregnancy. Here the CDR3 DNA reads TGTGCCACCGGCCGTCAACTAGGGGATACGCAGTATTTT. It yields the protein CATGRQLGDTQYF.